The source of this TCR beta chain is a study of beta chain features in type 1 diabetes. Concerning this clone: Antigen specificity is unknown.

Trimming stripped 1 base from V and 7 bases from J, with 7 bases between. The CDR3 length is 11 residues. The germline CDR1 and CDR2 sequences are DFQATT and SNEGSKA (reference sequence). The authors reverse transcribed all of the isolated RNA, so sequencing captured expressed TCRB transcripts. Some clones are missing from TCRdb's copy, which holds only in-frame ones; the method was immunoSEQ multiplex PCR. This sample has fewer than 550,000 clones, with 9.5% to 12% found just once. Study results and caveats: Relative to healthy donors, patients appeared to have naive, central memory and Treg TCRB repertoires that were more similar.

This clonotype was obtained from a young woman in good health. The sequenced material came from naive CD4+ T cells from blood. The chain is built from TRBV20-1 and TRBJ1-2, with D maybe TRBD1 (5 bases). The CDR3 spells CSARVGVGYTF. The CDR3 DNA sequence: TGCAGTGCTAGAGTAGGGGTTGGCTACACCTTC.